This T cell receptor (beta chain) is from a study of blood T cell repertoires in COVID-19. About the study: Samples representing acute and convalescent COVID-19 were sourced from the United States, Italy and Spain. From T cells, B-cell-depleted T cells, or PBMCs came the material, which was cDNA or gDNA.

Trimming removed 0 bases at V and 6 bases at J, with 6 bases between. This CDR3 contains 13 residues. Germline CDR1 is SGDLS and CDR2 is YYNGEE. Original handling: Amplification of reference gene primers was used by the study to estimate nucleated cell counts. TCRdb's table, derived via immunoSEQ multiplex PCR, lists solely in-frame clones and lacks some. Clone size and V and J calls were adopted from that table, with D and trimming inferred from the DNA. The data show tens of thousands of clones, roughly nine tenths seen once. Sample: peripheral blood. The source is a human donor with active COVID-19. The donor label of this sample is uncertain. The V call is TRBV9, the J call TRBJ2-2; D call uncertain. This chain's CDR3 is CASSVERSGELFF. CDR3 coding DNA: TGTGCCAGCAGCGTAGAGAGGTCCGGGGAGCTGTTTTTT.